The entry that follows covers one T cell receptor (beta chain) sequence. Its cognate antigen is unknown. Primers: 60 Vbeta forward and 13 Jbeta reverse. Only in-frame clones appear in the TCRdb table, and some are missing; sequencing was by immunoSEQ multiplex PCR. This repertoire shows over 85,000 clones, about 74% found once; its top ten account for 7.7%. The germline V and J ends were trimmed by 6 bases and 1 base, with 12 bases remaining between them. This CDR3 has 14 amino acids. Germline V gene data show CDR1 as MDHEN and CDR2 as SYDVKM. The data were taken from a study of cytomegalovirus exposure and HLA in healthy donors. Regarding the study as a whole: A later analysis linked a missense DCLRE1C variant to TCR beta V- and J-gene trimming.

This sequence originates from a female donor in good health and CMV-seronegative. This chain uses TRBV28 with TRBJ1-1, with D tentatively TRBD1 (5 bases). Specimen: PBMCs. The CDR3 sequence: CASSLHGGNTEAFF. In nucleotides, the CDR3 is TGTGCCAGCAGCCTGCACGGGGGGAACACTGAAGCTTTCTTT.